These 32 T cell receptor beta chains were sequenced from one sample in a study of regulatory T cells in long-lasting Graves disease. The TCR beta library used iRepertoire HTBI primers with Arm-PCR amplification of CDR3. TCRdb itself ran the multiplex PCR reads through MiXCR, one entry per CDR3 protein. The table has hundreds of thousands of distinct CDR3 sequences, approximately 29% seen once. Time point specified: persistent/refractory GD, antithyroid drugs over 5 years with positive TRAb. After RNA was extracted from PBMCs, the TCR library was made from it. The starting material was peripheral blood mononuclear cells (PBMCs), obtained when the disease was refractory, from a patient treated with antithyroid drugs. The receptors here all came from a female donor with Graves disease.

This clonotype was seen repeatedly, ten times or more. The rearrangement links TRBV28 to TRBJ1-5, with D possibly being TRBD1 (6 bases). The germline gives CDR1 MDHEN, CDR2 SYDVKM. Trimming took off 6 bases at V and 6 bases at J, with 15 bases between the two ends. This CDR3 has 14 residues. The CDR3 loop reads CASRPTGGGQPQHF. The CDR3 DNA reads as TGTGCCAGCAGACCGACAGGCGGTGGTCAGCCCCAGCATTTT.

This clonotype appeared many times. The J gene is TRBJ1-2, the V gene TRBV7-3, with 7 bases that match TRBD1. CDR3 length: 13 amino acids. Looked up from germline, CDR1 is SGHTA and CDR2 is FQGTGA. V lost 1 base to trimming and J lost 8 bases; unmatched junction nucleotides: 4. CDR3 sequence (DNA): TGTGCCAGCAGCTTAAGCACAGGGGACGGCTACACCTTC. The encoded protein is CASSLSTGDGYTF.

The chain combines TRBV16 with TRBJ2-7; D not resolved. Germline CDR1 is KGHSY and CDR2 is FQNENV. V dropped 2 bases and J dropped 1 base, with 6 bases sitting between them. The CDR3 length is 13 residues. For the CDR3, the DNA is TGTGCCAGCAGCCAAAGACCTTCCTACGAGCAGTACTTC. Its protein product is CASSQRPSYEQYF. Full variable domain (remainder filled in from reference TRBV16 and TRBJ2-7): GEEVAQTPKHLVRGEGQKAKLYCAPIKGHSYVFWYQQVLKNEFKFLISFQNENVFDETGMPKERFSAKCLPNSPCSLEIQATKLEDSAVYFCASSQRPSYEQYFGPGTRLTVT.

This chain joins TRBV3-1 and TRBJ2-1, with D uncertain. This CDR3 spans 12 amino acids. The germline gives CDR1 LGHDT, CDR2 YNNKEL (reference sequence). V lost 2 bases, J lost 7 bases, and 6 bases lay in between. The CDR3 reads CASSQSVNEQFF. CDR3 nucleotides: TGTGCCAGCAGCCAATCAGTAAATGAGCAGTTCTTC.

The gene calls are TRBV5-6 and TRBJ2-7; D unresolved. This CDR3 comprises 15 residues. V shed 4 bases and J shed 3 bases, with 17 bases lying between them. The germline gives CDR1 SGHDT, CDR2 YYEEEE. The CDR3 is CASSPWTGPVYEQYF. The DNA of the CDR3 is TGTGCCAGCAGCCCATGGACGGGTCCGGTCTACGAGCAGTACTTC.

This clonotype has only a few counts. CDR3 nucleotides: TGTGCCAGCAGCCTTCGGACAGTTGCAACTAATGAAAAACTGTTTTTT. Residues: CASSLRTVATNEKLFF. The rearrangement joins TRBV11-2 to TRBJ1-4, with D possibly TRBD1 on 6 matching bases. The V gene's germline CDR1 is SGHAT and CDR2 FQNNGV. V dropped 5 bases and J dropped 0 bases, with 13 bases sitting between them. This CDR3 is 16 amino acids long.

This clonotype has a handful of counts. The J gene is TRBJ1-5, the V gene TRBV20-1; a possible D gene is TRBD1 (6 bases). The V gene lost 1 base and the J gene lost 5 bases, with 9 bases spanning the gap. In germline, CDR1 is DFQATT, CDR2 SNEGSKA (reference sequence). The length of the CDR3 is 13 residues. The CDR3 spells CSARGSGDQPQHF. The CDR3, as DNA: TGCAGTGCTAGAGGGTCAGGGGATCAGCCCCAGCATTTT.

This clonotype showed up just a few times. The rearrangement uses TRBV2 and TRBJ1-1; D gene uncertain. This CDR3 spans 14 amino acids. Germline V gives CDR1 SNHLY, CDR2 FYNNEI. Trimming took 6 bases from V and 2 from J, leaving 13 bases between them. CDR3: CASRRARTNTEAFF. CDR3 bases: TGTGCCAGCAGGAGAGCCAGAACTAACACTGAAGCTTTCTTT.

This clonotype was seen at least ten times. The V gene is TRBV11-2, the J gene TRBJ2-5; 8 positions match TRBD2. The CDR3 runs to 16 residues. J was trimmed by 5 bases and V by 0 bases; bases with no gene match: 8. Germline V gene data show CDR1 as SGHAT and CDR2 as FQNNGV. The CDR3 here is CASSLESGRGWETQYF. The CDR3 coding sequence is TGTGCCAGCAGCTTAGAAAGCGGGAGAGGATGGGAGACCCAGTACTTC. Based on the CDR3 plus reference TRBV11-2 and TRBJ2-5, the full variable domain is EAGVAQSPRYKIIEKRQSVAFWCNPISGHATLYWYQQILGQGPKLLIQFQNNGVVDDSQLPKDRFSAERLKGVDSTLKIQPAKLEDSAVYLCASSLESGRGWETQYFGPGTRLLVL.

V usage is TRBV28 and J usage is TRBJ1-2; TRBD1 aligns across 7 bases. V dropped 4 bases and J dropped 8; count of bases not matched to a gene: 4. CDR1 and CDR2 (germline): MDHEN, SYDVKM. This CDR3 region has 12 residues. The CDR3 DNA follows: TGTGCCAGCAGTTCAGGGGGGGGGGGCTACACCTTC. Amino acid sequence: CASSSGGGGYTF.

This clonotype has more than one count but fewer than ten. V gene TRBV7-8 combines with J gene TRBJ1-5, with TRBD1 identical over 8 bases. The V and J ends lost 6 bases and 6 bases, in that order; junction bases with no gene match: 4. This CDR3 is built from 13 residues. Germline-derived CDR1 and CDR2 are SGHVS and FQNEAQ. In nucleotides, the CDR3 is TGTGCCAGCAGGGGACAGGCAGGTCAGCCCCAGCATTTT. Amino acid sequence: CASRGQAGQPQHF.

This clonotype was observed a single time. The rearrangement links TRBV13 to TRBJ1-1; perhaps TRBD1 as D (6 bases). Germline loops: CDR1 PRHDT, CDR2 FYEKMQ (reference sequence). The CDR3 totals 14 residues. Trimming shortened V by 1 base and J by 11 bases, and 17 bases separated the two germline ends. CDR3 sequence (DNA): TGTGCCAGCAGCTTAGAGGCCGGGGGCGGTTGGGCTTTCTTT. Protein product: CASSLEAGGGWAFF. The variable domain in full, with the rest retrieved from reference TRBV13 and TRBJ1-1, is AAGVIQSPRHLIKEKRETATLKCYPIPRHDTVYWYQQGPGQDPQFLISFYEKMQSDKGSIPDRFSAQQFSDYHSELNMSSLELGDSALYFCASSLEAGGGWAFFGQGTRLTVV.

This clonotype was observed a single time. The chain uses TRBV30 and TRBJ2-2; D remains ambiguous. Germline-derived CDR1 and CDR2 are GTSNPN and SVGIG (reference sequence). The CDR3 consists of 14 residues. V lost 3 bases to trimming and J lost 3 bases, with 11 bases between them. Here the CDR3 reads CAWRENLYTGELFF. CDR3 nucleotide sequence: TGTGCCTGGAGGGAGAATTTATACACCGGGGAGCTGTTTTTT.

This clonotype has ten or more counts. This sequence joins TRBV12-3 or TRBV12-4 and TRBJ1-2, with D possibly being TRBD1 (5 bases). CDR3 length: 15 residues. V lost 1 base and J lost 8, with 17 bases in between. CDR3 sequence reads: CASSLVHDSRDGYTF. For the CDR3, the DNA is TGTGCCAGCAGTTTAGTCCATGACAGTAGAGACGGCTACACCTTC.

The gene calls are TRBV20-1 and TRBJ1-5; D may be TRBD1 (6 bases). V lost 5 bases and J lost 0, with 11 bases in between. The germline gives CDR1 DFQATT, CDR2 SNEGSKA (reference sequence). The CDR3 runs to 14 residues. In DNA form, the CDR3 reads TGCAGTGCTCTCAGGGGCCATAGCAATCAGCCCCAGCATTTT. Amino acids: CSALRGHSNQPQHF.

In its sample, this clonotype was seen many times. The V gene is TRBV20-1, the J gene TRBJ1-2; D unclear. The CDR3 consists of 11 residues. V was pared by 4 bases and J by 3 bases, with 6 bases between. CDR1 and CDR2 from the germline V gene are DFQATT and SNEGSKA (reference sequence). CDR3 nucleotides: TGCAGTGCTACCGAGGACTATGGCTACACCTTC. It encodes CSATEDYGYTF.

This clonotype appeared a few times. The chain employs TRBV11-2 and TRBJ2-4, with 16 bases matching TRBD2. Germline V gene lookup returns CDR1 SGHAT and CDR2 FQNNGV. V shed 0 bases, J shed 7 bases, and the junction held 0 bases outside the gene matches. This CDR3 has 16 residues. The CDR3 region is CASSLEGLAGGNIQYF. DNA for the CDR3: TGTGCCAGCAGCTTAGAGGGACTAGCGGGAGGGAACATTCAGTACTTC.

This clonotype was seen more than once but under ten times. The CDR3 DNA sequence: TGTGCCAGCAGAGCCCGGGATGGCTCCTACGAGCAGTACTTC. This translates into CASRARDGSYEQYF. J is TRBJ2-7 and V is TRBV6-1; D might be TRBD2 (5 bases). The germline CDR1 and CDR2 sequences are MNHNS and SASEGT. The length of the CDR3 is 14 residues. V was cut by 6 bases and J by 0 bases, with 12 bases left in between.

The sample holds many counts of this clonotype. For the CDR3, the DNA is TGTGCCAGCAGCTTCTCGTCCGGGACAGCCTACGAGCAGTACTTC. Amino acid sequence: CASSFSSGTAYEQYF. The chain links TRBV11-2 to TRBJ2-7, with 7 bases aligning to TRBD1. CDR3 length equals 15 residues. CDR1 is SGHAT, CDR2 FQNNGV, per germline. With V trimmed by 3 bases and J by 2 bases, 7 bases remained unmatched.

The chain combines TRBV5-1 with TRBJ1-5, with D perhaps matching TRBD1 (6 bases). This CDR3 contains 13 residues. The ends were cut back, 0 bases at V and 7 bases at J, with 8 bases in the middle. Looked up from germline, CDR1 is SGHRS and CDR2 is YFSETQ. The CDR3 protein is CASSLGQEQPQHF. CDR3 bases: TGCGCCAGCAGCTTGGGACAGGAGCAGCCCCAGCATTTT.

V and J are TRBV28 and TRBJ2-2; D remains ambiguous. Germline CDR1 reads MDHEN; CDR2 reads SYDVKM. Trimming took 6 bases from V and 0 from J, leaving 11 bases between them. There are 15 residues in the CDR3. The CDR3 protein is CASRDGASNTGELFF. DNA for the CDR3: TGTGCCAGCAGGGATGGAGCCTCGAACACCGGGGAGCTGTTTTTT.

V is TRBV7-6 and J is TRBJ1-6; TRBD1 might be the D (6 bases). Trimming took off 1 base at V and 8 bases at J, with 12 bases between the two ends. The CDR3 contains 15 residues. Germline V gene data show CDR1 as SGHVS and CDR2 as FNYEAQ. CDR3 sequence reads: CASSLDTGSYSPLHF. Here the CDR3 DNA reads TGTGCCAGCAGCTTAGATACAGGGTCATATTCACCCCTCCACTTT. Full variable domain (remainder filled in from reference TRBV7-6 and TRBJ1-6): GAGVSQSPRYKVTKRGQDVALRCDPISGHVSLYWYRQALGQGPEFLTYFNYEAQQDKSGLPNDRFSAERPEGSISTLTIQRTEQRDSAMYRCASSLDTGSYSPLHFGNGTRLTVT.

In its sample, this clonotype was seen a few times. CDR3: CASSGQSAGELFF. The CDR3 bases are TGTGCCAGCTCGGGACAGAGCGCCGGGGAGCTGTTTTTT. The rearrangement uses TRBV6-1 and TRBJ2-2; 7 bases agree with TRBD1. Trimming at V came to 8 bases and at J to 6 bases, leaving 6 bases not matched to a gene. The germline gives CDR1 MNHNS, CDR2 SASEGT. CDR3 length equals 13 residues.

This clonotype was seen repeatedly, ten times or more. The chain combines TRBV7-2 with TRBJ1-2; D is uncertain. Germline CDR1 and CDR2: SGHTA and FQGNSA. This CDR3 contains 15 residues. Trimming stripped 4 bases from V and 5 bases from J, with 17 bases between. CDR3 bases: TGTGCCAGCAGCTCAGCCGGGGATTTTCATTATGGCTACACCTTC. Amino acid sequence: CASSSAGDFHYGYTF.

The chain combines TRBV29-1 with TRBJ2-5; D tentatively reads TRBD1 or TRBD2 (5 bases each). The CDR3 extends over 12 amino acids. V shed 8 bases and J shed 5 bases, with 15 bases lying between them. In germline, CDR1 is SQVTM, CDR2 ANQGSEA. CDR3 in amino acids: CSSGQGLETQYF. The CDR3 DNA reads TGCAGCTCGGGGCAGGGCCTTGAGACCCAGTACTTC.

This chain uses TRBV6-1 with TRBJ1-2; 9 nucleotides agree with TRBD1. The CDR3 runs 15 residues. Trimming took 5 bases from V and 8 from J; bases not matched to a gene: 12. From germline, CDR1 is MNHNS and CDR2 SASEGT. The chain's CDR3 is CASSTSGTGSMGYTF. In DNA, the CDR3 is TGTGCCAGCAGTACCTCCGGGACAGGGTCTATGGGCTACACCTTC.

This clonotype has a handful of counts. J is TRBJ2-7 and V is TRBV7-6, with D maybe TRBD1 (6 bases). CDR3 length: 13 residues. V was cut by 1 base and J by 7 bases, with 11 bases left in between. CDR1 and CDR2 from the germline V gene are SGHVS and FNYEAQ. The DNA of the CDR3 is TGTGCCAGCAGCTTAGTACAGGGTTGGGAGCAGTACTTC. This translates into CASSLVQGWEQYF.

This clonotype was picked up a small number of times. The chain uses TRBV19 and TRBJ1-2, with TRBD1 matching over 9 bases. Germline-derived CDR1 and CDR2 are LNHDA and SQIVND (reference sequence). The CDR3 contains 13 residues. Losses at the gene ends were 6 bases for V and 7 bases for J; bases not matched to a gene: 6. CDR3 sequence: CASRRTGEAGYTF. CDR3 bases: TGTGCCAGTAGGCGGACAGGGGAGGCTGGCTACACCTTC.

The chain has TRBV20-1 and TRBJ1-1; D might be TRBD1 (5 bases). V was cut by 0 bases and J by 1 base, with 12 bases left in between. Germline V gene data show CDR1 as DFQATT and CDR2 as SNEGSKA (reference sequence). The CDR3 extends over 15 amino acids. The DNA for the CDR3 is TGCAGTGCTAGAGATCTTTGGGGGGAGAACACTGAAGCTTTCTTT. It is translated as CSARDLWGENTEAFF.

V is TRBV13 and J is TRBJ2-7; TRBD1 is a possible D gene (6 bases). Germline-derived CDR1 and CDR2 are PRHDT and FYEKMQ (reference sequence). The CDR3 sequence is 15 residues long. Trimming stripped 0 bases from V and 2 bases from J, with 11 bases between. The CDR3 region has the DNA TGTGCCAGCAGCTTAGGATCGACAGGACCCTACGAGCAGTACTTC. Amino acid sequence: CASSLGSTGPYEQYF.

The V gene is TRBV7-2, the J gene TRBJ1-2; D ambiguous. The CDR3 spans 15 residues. The germline CDR1 and CDR2 sequences are SGHTA and FQGNSA. V was shortened by 1 base and J by 8 bases, with 17 bases between the two germline ends. The CDR3 DNA reads as TGTGCCAGCAGCTTAGTATGGGAGATCTCTATGGGCTACACCTTC. It yields the protein CASSLVWEISMGYTF. The entire variable domain, with the rest obtained from reference TRBV7-2 and TRBJ1-2, is as follows: GAGVSQSPSNKVTEKGKDVELRCDPISGHTALYWYRQSLGQGLEFLIYFQGNSAPDKSGLPSDRFSAERTGGSVSTLTIQRTQQEDSAVYLCASSLVWEISMGYTFGSGTRLTVV.

This clonotype appeared a few times. This chain links TRBV28 with TRBJ1-3; D is perhaps TRBD1 (5 bases). V was trimmed by 2 bases and J by 4 bases, leaving 18 bases between them. The CDR3 totals 17 residues. In germline, CDR1 is MDHEN, CDR2 SYDVKM. CDR3 loop: CASSLPSGTPGGNTIYF. The CDR3 coding sequence is TGTGCCAGCAGTTTACCCTCAGGGACCCCAGGAGGAAACACCATATATTTT. The whole variable domain, filled in from reference TRBV28 and TRBJ1-3, reads DVKVTQSSRYLVKRTGEKVFLECVQDMDHENMFWYRQDPGLGLRLIYFSYDVKMKEKGDIPEGYSVSREKKERFSLILESASTNQTSMYLCASSLPSGTPGGNTIYFGEGSWLTVV.